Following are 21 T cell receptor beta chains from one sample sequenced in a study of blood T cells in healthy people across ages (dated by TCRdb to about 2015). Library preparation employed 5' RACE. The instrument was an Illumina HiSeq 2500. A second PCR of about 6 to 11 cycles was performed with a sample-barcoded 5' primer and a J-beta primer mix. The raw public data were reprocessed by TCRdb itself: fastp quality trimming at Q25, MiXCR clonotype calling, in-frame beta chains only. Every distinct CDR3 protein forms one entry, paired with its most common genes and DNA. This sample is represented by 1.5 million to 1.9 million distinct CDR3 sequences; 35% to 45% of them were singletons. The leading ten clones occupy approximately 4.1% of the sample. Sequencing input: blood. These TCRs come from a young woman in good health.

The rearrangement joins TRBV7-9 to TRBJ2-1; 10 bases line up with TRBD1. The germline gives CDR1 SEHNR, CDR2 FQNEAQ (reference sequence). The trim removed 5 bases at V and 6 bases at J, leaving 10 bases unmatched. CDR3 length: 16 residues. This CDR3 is CASSGTGDRGPNEQFF. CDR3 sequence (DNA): TGTGCCAGCAGCGGTACCGGGGACAGGGGTCCCAATGAGCAGTTCTTC.

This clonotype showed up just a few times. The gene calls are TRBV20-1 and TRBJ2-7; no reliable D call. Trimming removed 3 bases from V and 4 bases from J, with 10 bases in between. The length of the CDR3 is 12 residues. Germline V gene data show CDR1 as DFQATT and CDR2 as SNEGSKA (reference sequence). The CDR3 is CSARAGEYEQYF. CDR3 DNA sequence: TGCAGTGCTAGGGCAGGAGAATACGAGCAGTACTTC.

CDR3 DNA sequence: TGTGCCAGCAGCTTGCTCGCGGGAGGGCTCGCCTATGAGAACAATGAGCAGTTCTTC. It specifies CASSLLAGGLAYENNEQFF. The rearrangement uses TRBV5-4 and TRBJ2-1, with 9 bases lining up with TRBD2. The V segment lost 1 base and the J segment 5 bases; nucleotides outside the gene matches: 16. CDR1 SGHNT and CDR2 YYREEE come from the germline V gene (reference sequence). CDR3 length equals 19 residues. Drawing the rest from reference TRBV5-4 and TRBJ2-1, the complete variable domain is ETGVTQSPTHLIKTRGQQVTLRCSSQSGHNTVSWYQQALGQGPQFIFQYYREEENGRGNFPPRFSGLQFPNYSSELNVNALELDDSALYLCASSLLAGGLAYENNEQFFGPGTRLTVL.

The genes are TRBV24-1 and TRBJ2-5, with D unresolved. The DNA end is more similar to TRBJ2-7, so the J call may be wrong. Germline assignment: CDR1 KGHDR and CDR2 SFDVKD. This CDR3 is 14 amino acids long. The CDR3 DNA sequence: TGTGCCACCAGTCGAAACCGCCAGTCCTACGAGCAGTACTTC. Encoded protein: CATSRNRQSYEQYF.

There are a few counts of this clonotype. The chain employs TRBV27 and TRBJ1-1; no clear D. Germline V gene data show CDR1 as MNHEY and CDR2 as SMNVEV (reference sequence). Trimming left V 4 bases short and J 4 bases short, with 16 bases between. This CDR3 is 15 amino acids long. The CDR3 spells CASSSGWERGTEAFF. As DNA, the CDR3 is TGTGCCAGCAGTTCCGGTTGGGAGCGCGGCACTGAAGCTTTCTTT.

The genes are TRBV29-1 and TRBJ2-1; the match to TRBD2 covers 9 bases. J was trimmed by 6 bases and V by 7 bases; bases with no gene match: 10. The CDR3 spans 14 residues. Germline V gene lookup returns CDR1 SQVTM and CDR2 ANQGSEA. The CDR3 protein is CSAQGLAPGNEQFF. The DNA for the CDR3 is TGCAGCGCCCAGGGACTAGCCCCGGGCAATGAGCAGTTCTTC.

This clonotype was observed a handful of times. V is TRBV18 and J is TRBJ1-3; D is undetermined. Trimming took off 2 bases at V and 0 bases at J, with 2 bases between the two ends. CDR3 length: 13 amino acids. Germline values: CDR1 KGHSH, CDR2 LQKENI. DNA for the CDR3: TGTGCCAGCTCACCAGGCTCTGGAAACACCATATATTTT. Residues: CASSPGSGNTIYF.

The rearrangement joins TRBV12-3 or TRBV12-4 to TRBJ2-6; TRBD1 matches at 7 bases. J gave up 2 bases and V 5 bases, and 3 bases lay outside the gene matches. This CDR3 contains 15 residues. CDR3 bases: TGTGCCAGCAGTCCCACAGGGGCTGGGGCCAACGTCCTGACTTTC. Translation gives CASSPTGAGANVLTF.

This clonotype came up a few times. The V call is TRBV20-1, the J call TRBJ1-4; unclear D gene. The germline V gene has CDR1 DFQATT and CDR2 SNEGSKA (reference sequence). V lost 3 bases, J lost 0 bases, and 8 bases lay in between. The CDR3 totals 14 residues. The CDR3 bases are TGCAGTGCTAGGCTTAGGGCAACTAATGAAAAACTGTTTTTT. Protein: CSARLRATNEKLFF.

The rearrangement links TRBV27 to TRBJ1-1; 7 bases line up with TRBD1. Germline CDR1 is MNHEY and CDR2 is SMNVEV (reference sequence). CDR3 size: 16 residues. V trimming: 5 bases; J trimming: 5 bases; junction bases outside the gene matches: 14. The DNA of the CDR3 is TGTGCCAGCAGTCCAGACCACCGGACAGGATATACTGAAGCTTTCTTT. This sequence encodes CASSPDHRTGYTEAFF.

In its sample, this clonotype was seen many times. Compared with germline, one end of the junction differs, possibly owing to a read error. The CDR3 DNA sequence: TGCGCCAGCAGCTTTGTCCAGCCGAAAACCGGGGAGCTGTTTTTT. This gives the protein CASSFVQPKTGELFF. The chain carries TRBV5-1 and TRBJ2-2; D not resolved. Germline V lookup: CDR1 SGHRS, CDR2 YFSETQ. The CDR3 extends over 15 amino acids.

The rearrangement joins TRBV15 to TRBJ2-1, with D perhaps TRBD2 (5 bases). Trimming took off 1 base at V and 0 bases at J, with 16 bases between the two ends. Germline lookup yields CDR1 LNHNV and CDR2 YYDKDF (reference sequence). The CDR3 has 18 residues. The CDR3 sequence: CATSRGWPSGSSYNEQFF. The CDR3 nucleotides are TGTGCCACCAGCAGAGGCTGGCCAAGCGGAAGCTCCTACAATGAGCAGTTCTTC.

In nucleotides, the CDR3 is TGCAGCGTACAGTGGGCGAGGAATTCACCCCTCCACTTT. Its protein product is CSVQWARNSPLHF. The genes are TRBV29-1 and TRBJ1-6, with D hard to call. Trimming cost V 6 bases and J 7 bases, with 13 bases left between them. This CDR3 is built from 13 residues. The germline CDR1 and CDR2 sequences are SQVTM and ANQGSEA.

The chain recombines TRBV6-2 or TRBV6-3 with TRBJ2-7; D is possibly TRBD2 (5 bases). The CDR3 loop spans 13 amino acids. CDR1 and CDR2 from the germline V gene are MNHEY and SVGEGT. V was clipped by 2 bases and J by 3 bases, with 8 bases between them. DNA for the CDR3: TGTGCCAGCAGTTACAAAGAGGGCTACGAGCAGTACTTC. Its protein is CASSYKEGYEQYF.

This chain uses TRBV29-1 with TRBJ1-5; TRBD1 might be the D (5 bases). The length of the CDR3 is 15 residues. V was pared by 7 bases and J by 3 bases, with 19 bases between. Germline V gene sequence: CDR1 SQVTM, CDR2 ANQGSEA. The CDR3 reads CSARSGGGVNQPQHF. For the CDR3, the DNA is TGCAGCGCCCGGTCCGGGGGAGGGGTCAATCAGCCCCAGCATTTT.

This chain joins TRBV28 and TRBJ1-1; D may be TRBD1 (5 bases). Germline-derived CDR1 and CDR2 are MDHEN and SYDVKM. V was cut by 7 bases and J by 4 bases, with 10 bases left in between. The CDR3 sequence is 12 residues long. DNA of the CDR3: TGTGCCAGCACCGACAGACCCACTGAAGCTTTCTTT. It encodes CASTDRPTEAFF. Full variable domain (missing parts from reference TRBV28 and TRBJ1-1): DVKVTQSSRYLVKRTGEKVFLECVQDMDHENMFWYRQDPGLGLRLIYFSYDVKMKEKGDIPEGYSVSREKKERFSLILESASTNQTSMYLCASTDRPTEAFFGQGTRLTVV.

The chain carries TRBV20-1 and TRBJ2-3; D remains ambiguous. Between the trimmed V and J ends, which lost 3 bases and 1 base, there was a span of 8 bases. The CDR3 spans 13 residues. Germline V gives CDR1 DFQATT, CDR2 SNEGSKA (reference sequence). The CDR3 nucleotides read TGCAGTGCTAGGGACGTGGGCACAGATACGCAGTATTTT. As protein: CSARDVGTDTQYF.

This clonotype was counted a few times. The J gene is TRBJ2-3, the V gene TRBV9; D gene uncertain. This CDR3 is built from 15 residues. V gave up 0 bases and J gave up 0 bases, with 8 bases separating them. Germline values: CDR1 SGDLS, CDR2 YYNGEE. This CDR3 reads CASSVDPTSTDTQYF. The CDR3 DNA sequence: TGTGCCAGCAGCGTAGACCCGACTAGCACAGATACGCAGTATTTT.

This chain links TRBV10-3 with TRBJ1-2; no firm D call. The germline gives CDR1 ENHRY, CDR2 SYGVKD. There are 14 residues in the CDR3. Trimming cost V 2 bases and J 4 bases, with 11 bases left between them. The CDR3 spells CAISEGSRVYGYTF. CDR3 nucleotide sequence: TGTGCCATCAGTGAGGGGTCCCGGGTCTATGGCTACACCTTC.

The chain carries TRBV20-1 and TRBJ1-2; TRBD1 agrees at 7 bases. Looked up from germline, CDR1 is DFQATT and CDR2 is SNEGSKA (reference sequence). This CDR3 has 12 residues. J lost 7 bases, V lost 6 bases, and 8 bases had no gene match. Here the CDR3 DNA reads TGCAGTGCCTATGACAGGGCAGGTGGCTACACCTTC. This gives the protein CSAYDRAGGYTF.

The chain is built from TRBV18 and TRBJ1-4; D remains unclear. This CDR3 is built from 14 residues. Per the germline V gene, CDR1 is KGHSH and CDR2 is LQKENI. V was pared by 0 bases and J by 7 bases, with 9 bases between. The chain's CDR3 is CASSPPGRAEKLFF. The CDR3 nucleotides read TGTGCCAGCTCACCACCGGGAAGGGCTGAAAAACTGTTTTTT.